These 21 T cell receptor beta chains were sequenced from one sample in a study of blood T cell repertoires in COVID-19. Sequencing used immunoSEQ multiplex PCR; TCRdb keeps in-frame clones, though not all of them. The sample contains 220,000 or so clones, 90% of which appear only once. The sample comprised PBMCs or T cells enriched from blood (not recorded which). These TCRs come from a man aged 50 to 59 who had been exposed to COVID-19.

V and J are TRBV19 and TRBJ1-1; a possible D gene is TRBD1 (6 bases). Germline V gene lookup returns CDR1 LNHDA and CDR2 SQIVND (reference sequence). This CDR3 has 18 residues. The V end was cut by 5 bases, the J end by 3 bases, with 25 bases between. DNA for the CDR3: TGTGCCAGTAGTCCCCTCCGAGGGGGGGCGCTTACAGACACTGAAGCTTTCTTT. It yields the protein CASSPLRGGALTDTEAFF.

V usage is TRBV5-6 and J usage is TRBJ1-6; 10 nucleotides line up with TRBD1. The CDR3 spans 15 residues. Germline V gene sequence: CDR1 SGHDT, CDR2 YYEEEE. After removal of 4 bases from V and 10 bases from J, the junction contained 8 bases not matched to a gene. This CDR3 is CASSVLTGGNSPLHF. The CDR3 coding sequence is TGTGCCAGCAGCGTGTTGACAGGGGGCAACTCACCCCTCCACTTT.

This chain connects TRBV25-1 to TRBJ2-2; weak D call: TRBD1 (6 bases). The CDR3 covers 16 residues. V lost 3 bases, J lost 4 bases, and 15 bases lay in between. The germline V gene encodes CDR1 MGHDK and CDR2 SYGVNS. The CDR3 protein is CASSETGRVGTGELFF. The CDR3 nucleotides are TGTGCCAGCAGTGAGACAGGTCGGGTCGGCACCGGGGAGCTGTTTTTT.

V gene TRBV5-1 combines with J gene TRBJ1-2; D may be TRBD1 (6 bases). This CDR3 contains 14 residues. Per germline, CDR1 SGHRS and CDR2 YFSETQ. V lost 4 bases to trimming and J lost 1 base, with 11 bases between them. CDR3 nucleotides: TGCGCCAGCAGCCGGACAGCTAGTAACTATGGCTACACCTTC. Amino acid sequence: CASSRTASNYGYTF. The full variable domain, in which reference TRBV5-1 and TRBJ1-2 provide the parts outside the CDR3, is KAGVTQTPRYLIKTRGQQVTLSCSPISGHRSVSWYQQTPGQGLQFLFEYFSETQRNKGNFPGRFSGRQFSNSRSEMNVSTLELGDSALYLCASSRTASNYGYTFGSGTRLTVV.

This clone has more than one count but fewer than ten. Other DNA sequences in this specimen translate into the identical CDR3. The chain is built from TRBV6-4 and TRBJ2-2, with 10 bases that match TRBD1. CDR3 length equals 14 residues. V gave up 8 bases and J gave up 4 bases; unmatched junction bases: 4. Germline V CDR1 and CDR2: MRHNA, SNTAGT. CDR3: CASSRTGGTGELFF. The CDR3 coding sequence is TGTGCCAGCTCACGGACAGGGGGCACCGGGGAGCTGTTTTTT.

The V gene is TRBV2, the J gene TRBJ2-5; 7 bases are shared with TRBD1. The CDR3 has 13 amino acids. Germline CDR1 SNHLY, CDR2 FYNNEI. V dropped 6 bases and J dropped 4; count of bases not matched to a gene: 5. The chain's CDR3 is CASSNRGAETQYF. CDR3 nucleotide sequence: TGTGCCAGCAGCAACAGGGGAGCAGAGACCCAGTACTTC.

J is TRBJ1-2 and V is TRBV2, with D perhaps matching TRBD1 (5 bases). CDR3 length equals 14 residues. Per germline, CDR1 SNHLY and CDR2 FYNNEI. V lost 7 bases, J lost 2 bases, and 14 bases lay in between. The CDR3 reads CASTEIGANYGYTF. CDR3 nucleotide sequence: TGTGCCAGCACCGAAATAGGGGCGAACTATGGCTACACCTTC. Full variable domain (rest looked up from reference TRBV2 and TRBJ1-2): EPEVTQTPSHQVTQMGQEVILRCVPISNHLYFYWYRQILGQKVEFLVSFYNNEISEKSEIFDDQFSVERPDGSNFTLKIRSTKLEDSAMYFCASTEIGANYGYTFGSGTRLTVV.

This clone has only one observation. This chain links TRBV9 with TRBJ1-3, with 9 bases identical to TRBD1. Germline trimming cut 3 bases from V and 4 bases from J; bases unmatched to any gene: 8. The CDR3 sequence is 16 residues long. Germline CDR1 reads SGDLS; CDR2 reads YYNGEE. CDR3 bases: TGTGCCAGCAGCGCTGGGTTGGGGACAGGGGGAAACACCATATATTTT. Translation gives CASSAGLGTGGNTIYF.

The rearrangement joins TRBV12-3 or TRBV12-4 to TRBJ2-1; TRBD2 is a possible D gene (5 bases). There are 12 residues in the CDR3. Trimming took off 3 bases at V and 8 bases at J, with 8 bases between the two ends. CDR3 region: CASSFGVDEQFF. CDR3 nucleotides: TGTGCCAGCAGTTTCGGGGTGGATGAGCAGTTCTTC.

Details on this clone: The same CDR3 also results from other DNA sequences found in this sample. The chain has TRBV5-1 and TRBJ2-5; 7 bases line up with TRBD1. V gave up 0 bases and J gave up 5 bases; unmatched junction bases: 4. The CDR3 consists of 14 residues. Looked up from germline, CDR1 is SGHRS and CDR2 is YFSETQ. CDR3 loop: CASSLGQGRETQYF. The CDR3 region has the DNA TGCGCCAGCAGCTTGGGACAGGGTAGGGAGACCCAGTACTTC.

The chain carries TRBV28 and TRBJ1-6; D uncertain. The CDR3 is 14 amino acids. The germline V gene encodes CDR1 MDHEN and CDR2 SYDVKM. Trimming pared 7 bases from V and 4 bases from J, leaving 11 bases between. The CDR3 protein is CASKEGLYNSPLHF. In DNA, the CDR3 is TGTGCCAGCAAAGAGGGTTTATATAATTCACCCCTCCACTTT.

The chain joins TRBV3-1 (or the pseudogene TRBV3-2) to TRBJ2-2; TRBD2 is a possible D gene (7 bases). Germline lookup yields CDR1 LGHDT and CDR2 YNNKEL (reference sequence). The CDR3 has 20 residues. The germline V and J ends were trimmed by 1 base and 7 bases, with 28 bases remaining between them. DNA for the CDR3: TGTGCCAGCAGCCAAGTTTCTCCCCCGAAGGGGGGGGCCTCCGGCGGGGAGCTGTTTTTT. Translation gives CASSQVSPPKGGASGGELFF.

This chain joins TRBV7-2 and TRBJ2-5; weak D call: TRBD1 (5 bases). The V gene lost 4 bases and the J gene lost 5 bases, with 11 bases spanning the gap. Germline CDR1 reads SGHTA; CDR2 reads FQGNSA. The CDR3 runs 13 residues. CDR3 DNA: TGTGCCAGCAGCTCGACCTCAGGGGAGACCCAGTACTTC. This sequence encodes CASSSTSGETQYF.

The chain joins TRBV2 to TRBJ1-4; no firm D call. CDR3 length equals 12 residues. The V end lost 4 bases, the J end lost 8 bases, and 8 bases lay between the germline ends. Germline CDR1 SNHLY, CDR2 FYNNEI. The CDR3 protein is CASSAEGEKLFF. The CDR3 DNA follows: TGTGCCAGCAGTGCGGAGGGAGAAAAACTGTTTTTT.

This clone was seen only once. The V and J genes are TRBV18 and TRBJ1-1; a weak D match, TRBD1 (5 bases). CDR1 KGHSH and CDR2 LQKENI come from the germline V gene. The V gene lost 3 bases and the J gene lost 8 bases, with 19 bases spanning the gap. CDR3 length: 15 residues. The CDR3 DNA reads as TGTGCCAGCTCACCCCCCCTCGGCGGGGCGTCAGAAGCTTTCTTT. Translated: CASSPPLGGASEAFF. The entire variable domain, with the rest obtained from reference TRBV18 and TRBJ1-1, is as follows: NAGVMQNPRHLVRRRGQEARLRCSPMKGHSHVYWYRQLPEEGLKFMVYLQKENIIDESGMPKERFSAEFPKEGPSILRIQQVVRGDSAAYFCASSPPLGGASEAFFGQGTRLTVV.

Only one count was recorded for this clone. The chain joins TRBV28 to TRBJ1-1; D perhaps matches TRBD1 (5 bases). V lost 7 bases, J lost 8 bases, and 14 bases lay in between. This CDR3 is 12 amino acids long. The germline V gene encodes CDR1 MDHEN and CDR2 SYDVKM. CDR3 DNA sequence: TGTGCCAGCACCTTCCAGGGATCCGAAGCTTTCTTT. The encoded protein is CASTFQGSEAFF.

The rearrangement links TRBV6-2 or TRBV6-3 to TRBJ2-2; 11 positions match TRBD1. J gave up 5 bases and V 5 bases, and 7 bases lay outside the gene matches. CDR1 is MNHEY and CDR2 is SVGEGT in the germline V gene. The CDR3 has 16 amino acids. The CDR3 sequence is CASSRRTGGKTGELFF. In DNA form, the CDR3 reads TGTGCCAGCAGTCGTCGGACAGGGGGCAAGACCGGGGAGCTGTTTTTT.

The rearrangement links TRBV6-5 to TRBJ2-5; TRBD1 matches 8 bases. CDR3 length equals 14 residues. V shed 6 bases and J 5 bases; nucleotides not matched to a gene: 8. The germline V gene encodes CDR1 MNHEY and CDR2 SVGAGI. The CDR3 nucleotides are TGTGCCAGCAGCCTAGCCGGACAGGGTGAGACCCAGTACTTC. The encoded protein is CASSLAGQGETQYF.

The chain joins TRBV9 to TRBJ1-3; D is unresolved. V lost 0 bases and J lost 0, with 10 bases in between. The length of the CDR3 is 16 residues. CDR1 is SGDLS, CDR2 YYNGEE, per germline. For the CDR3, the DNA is TGTGCCAGCAGCGTAGGGACTCTAAGCTCTGGAAACACCATATATTTT. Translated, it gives CASSVGTLSSGNTIYF.

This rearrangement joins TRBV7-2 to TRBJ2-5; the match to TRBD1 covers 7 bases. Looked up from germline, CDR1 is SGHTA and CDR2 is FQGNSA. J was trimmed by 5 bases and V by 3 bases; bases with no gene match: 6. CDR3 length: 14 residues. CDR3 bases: TGTGCCAGCAGCTTCAACAGGGGTTTCGAGACCCAGTACTTC. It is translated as CASSFNRGFETQYF.

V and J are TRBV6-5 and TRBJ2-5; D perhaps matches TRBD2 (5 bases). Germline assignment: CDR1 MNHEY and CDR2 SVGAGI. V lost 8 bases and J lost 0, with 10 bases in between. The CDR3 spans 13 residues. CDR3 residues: CASRAGYQETQYF. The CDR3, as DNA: TGTGCCAGCCGCGCGGGCTACCAAGAGACCCAGTACTTC.